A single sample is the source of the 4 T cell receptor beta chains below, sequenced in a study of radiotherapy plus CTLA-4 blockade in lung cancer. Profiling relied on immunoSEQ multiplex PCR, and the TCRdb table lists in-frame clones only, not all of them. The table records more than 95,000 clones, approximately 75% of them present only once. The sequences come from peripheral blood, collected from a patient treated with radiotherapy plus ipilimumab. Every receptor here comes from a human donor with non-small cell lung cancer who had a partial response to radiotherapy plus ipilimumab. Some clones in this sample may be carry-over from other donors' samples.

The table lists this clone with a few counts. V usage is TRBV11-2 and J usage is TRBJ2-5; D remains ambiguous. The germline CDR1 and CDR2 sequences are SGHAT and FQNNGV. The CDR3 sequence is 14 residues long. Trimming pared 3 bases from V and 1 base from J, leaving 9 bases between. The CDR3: CASSLSNTQETQYF. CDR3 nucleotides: TGTGCCAGCAGCTTGTCCAACACCCAAGAGACCCAGTACTTC.

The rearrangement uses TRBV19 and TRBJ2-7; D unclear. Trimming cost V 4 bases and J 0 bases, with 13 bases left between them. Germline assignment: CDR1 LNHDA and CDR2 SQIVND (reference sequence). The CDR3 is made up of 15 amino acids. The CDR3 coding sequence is TGTGCCAGTAGTAACCCCCCCACCGGCTCCTACGAGCAGTACTTC. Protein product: CASSNPPTGSYEQYF.

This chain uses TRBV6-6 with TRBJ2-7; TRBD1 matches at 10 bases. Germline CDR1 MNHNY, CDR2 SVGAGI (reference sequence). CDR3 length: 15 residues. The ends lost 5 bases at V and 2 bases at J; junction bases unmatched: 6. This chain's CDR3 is CASSPPGTGAYEQYF. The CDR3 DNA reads TGTGCCAGCAGTCCCCCCGGGACAGGGGCCTACGAGCAGTACTTC.

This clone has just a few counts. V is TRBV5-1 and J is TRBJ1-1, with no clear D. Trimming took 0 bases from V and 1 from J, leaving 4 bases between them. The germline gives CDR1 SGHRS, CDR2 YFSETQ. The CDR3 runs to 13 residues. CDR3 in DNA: TGCGCCAGCAGCTTGGCCGGGAACACTGAAGCTTTCTTT. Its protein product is CASSLAGNTEAFF.